This TCR beta chain was observed in a study of blood T cell repertoires in COVID-19. Study-wide background: Samples taken during acute and convalescent COVID-19 were collected in the United States, Italy and Spain. PBMCs, B-cell-depleted T cells, or T cells provided the cDNA or gDNA that made up the material.

V lost 4 bases to trimming and J lost 0 bases, with 10 bases between them. Germline V CDR1 and CDR2: LGHDT, YNNKEL (reference sequence). CDR3 length: 14 residues. In the authors' methods: Reference gene primer amplification gave estimated nucleated cell counts. Using immunoSEQ multiplex PCR, the repertoire was profiled, and TCRdb retains in-frame clones only, with some absent. V, J and clone size are those of that table, while D and trimming were read from the DNA. The sample lists over 100,000 clones; 70% to 85% were seen once. The chain employs TRBV3-1 (or the pseudogene TRBV3-2) and TRBJ2-7; D unclear. The clonotype comes from a woman in her 70s with acute or convalescent COVID-19. The specimen sequenced was peripheral blood. The CDR3 spells CASSPTLSSYEQYV. The CDR3 nucleotides are TGTGCCAGCAGCCCGACTCTCTCCTCCTACGAGCAGTACGTC.